A selection of T cell receptor beta chains follows, all from one sample in a study of control samples from healthy donors and cancer patients. Clones were read by immunoSEQ multiplex PCR, and TCRdb kept only the in-frame ones, dropping some. In the table there are roughly 88,000 clones, about 89% of which are singletons. The sample was blood. The receptor source for this set is a woman in her twenties or thirties in good health. Both conserved end residues are part of each CDR3. The D gene is left open where the match is weak. Some rows have no size entry. The others give once, few or many, or a class for an expanded clone.

>TRBJ1-4|TRBV28|-|once
TGTGCCAGCAGTTCGGTGGGACAATCCGAAAAACTGTTTTTT
CASSSVGQSEKLFF
>TRBJ2-7|TRBV5-1|TRBD1|-
TGCGCCAGCAGCTTGAAACAGGGGGGCCCCTACGAGCAGTACTTC
CASSLKQGGPYEQYF
>TRBJ1-4|TRBV5-4|TRBD1|-
TGTGCCAGCAGCACTGACAGGGTTGCAACTAATGAAAAACTGTTTTTT
CASSTDRVATNEKLFF
>TRBJ1-2|TRBV6-5|-|-
TGTGCCAGCAGTTACAACGGGGGCGGGTCAGGCTACACCTTC
CASSYNGGGSGYTF
>TRBJ2-3|TRBV21-1|-|-
TGTGCCAGCCCGTCCCGAAGTGATACGCAGTATTTT
CASPSRSDTQYF
>TRBJ1-6|TRBV5-1|TRBD1|-
TGCGCCAGCAGCTCGACCGCCGGGACAGCAAATTCACCCCTCCACTTT
CASSSTAGTANSPLHF
>TRBJ1-6|TRBV11-2|-|-
TGTGCCAGCAGCCCTAGGCGGCAGGTTAATTCACCCCTCCACTTT
CASSPRRQVNSPLHF
>TRBJ2-1|TRBV10-2|TRBD2|-
TGCGCCAGCAGTGAGTCGGAGCGGGGGGGCCTCTACAATGAGCAGTTCTTC
CASSESERGGLYNEQFF
>TRBJ2-2|TRBV6-5|-|-
TGTGCCAGCAGTCTCCTAGGTGGGGCAACCGGGGAGCTGTTTTTT
CASSLLGGATGELFF
>TRBJ2-4|TRBV10-2|TRBD1|-
TGCGCCAGCAGCCAAGGGTGGACAGGGCTAAACATTCAGTACTTC
CASSQGWTGLNIQYF
>TRBJ1-2|TRBV2|TRBD1|-
TGTGCCAGCAGTGCCGGGACAGGGTTCAACTATGGCTACACCTTC
CASSAGTGFNYGYTF
>TRBJ2-7|TRBV5-4|-|-
TGTGCCAGCAGCTTGGGTGGGGGTCGGGCCTCCTACGAGCAGTACTTC
CASSLGGGRASYEQYF
>TRBJ2-7|TRBV19|-|-
TGTGCCAGTAATGGGGGGCGAGGGCCCTACGAGCAGTACTTC
CASNGGRGPYEQYF
>TRBJ1-1|TRBV3-1/TRBV3-2|-|-
TGTGCCAGCAGCCACCTGACAGTGAACACTGAAGCTTTCTTT
CASSHLTVNTEAFF
>TRBJ2-5|TRBV5-1|-|-
TGCGCCAGCAGTCCGGGGGCGGGGGAGACCCAGTACTTC
CASSPGAGETQYF
>TRBJ2-1|TRBV19|-|-
TGTGCCAGTAGTATCCCCCTAGCTAGCTCCTACAATGAGCAGTTCTTC
CASSIPLASSYNEQFF
>TRBJ1-2|TRBV9|-|-
TGTGCCAGCAGCGTAGACCCTTTCCCCGGGACCCGCTATGGCTACACCTTC
CASSVDPFPGTRYGYTF
>TRBJ1-2|TRBV5-4|-|-
TGTGCCAGCAGCTTGGAAGGTGGCAGGGCCTATGGCTACACCTTC
CASSLEGGRAYGYTF
>TRBJ1-3|TRBV28|-|-
TGTGCCAGCAGTTTGTCTACAGGGACGAGAAACACCATATATTTT
CASSLSTGTRNTIYF
>TRBJ2-2|TRBV6-6|TRBD2|-
TGTGCCAGCACTTCCCGACTAGCAGGCACCGGGGAGCTGTTTTTT
CASTSRLAGTGELFF
>TRBJ1-2|TRBV18|-|-
TGTGCCAGCTCACCAGAAACCGCCTCGGGTGGCTACACCTTC
CASSPETASGGYTF
>TRBJ1-2|TRBV20-1|-|-
TGCAGTGCTAGAGGACGTGGCTACACCTTC
CSARGRGYTF
>TRBJ2-2|TRBV18|-|-
TGTGCCAGCTCACCGCCAGGTCTACCCGGGGAGCTGTTTTTT
CASSPPGLPGELFF
>TRBJ1-1|TRBV20-1|-|-
TGCAGTGCTAGTCGAGGGTCAGGGAGGCCTGAAGCTTTCTTT
CSASRGSGRPEAFF
>TRBJ2-5|TRBV5-1|TRBD2|-
TGCGCCAGCAGCAACGAACAGCGGGGGGGCCGGGAGACCCAGTACTTC
CASSNEQRGGRETQYF
>TRBJ1-5|TRBV15|-|-
TGTGCCACCAGCAGAGAGTACGGCCAGTTAATTGAGCCCCAGCATTTT
CATSREYGQLIEPQHF
>TRBJ1-2|TRBV5-1|-|-
TGCGCCAGCAGCCAATCCGGGAGAGGCGGCTACACCTTC
CASSQSGRGGYTF
>TRBJ1-1|TRBV2|-|-
TGTGCCAGCAGTGAACTTTTAACAGACCCTGAAGCTTTCTTT
CASSELLTDPEAFF
>TRBJ1-2|TRBV5-1|-|-
TGCGCCAGCAGCCCCCTGGCAGGGCGGGGGGCCGATCACTTC
CASSPLAGRGADHF
>TRBJ2-1|TRBV9|TRBD1|-
TGTGCCAGCAGCGGTCACCTGACAGGGTACAATGAGCAGTTCTTC
CASSGHLTGYNEQFF
>TRBJ1-5|TRBV19|-|-
TGTGCCAGTAGTATCAGGGGCCCCAATCAGCCCCAGCATTTT
CASSIRGPNQPQHF
>TRBJ2-5|TRBV4-1|TRBD2|-
TGCGCCAGCAGCCACCCGGGACTAGCGGGAGGGCCGAACCAAGAGACCCAGTACTTC
CASSHPGLAGGPNQETQYF
>TRBJ1-1|TRBV10-3|TRBD1|few
TGTGCCATCAGTAACCCTGGACAGGGGGCTACTGAAGCTTTCTTT
CAISNPGQGATEAFF
>TRBJ1-5|TRBV19|TRBD1|-
TGTGCCAGTAGTGCCCGACAGGGGCATCAGCCCCAGCATTTT
CASSARQGHQPQHF
>TRBJ1-2|TRBV7-6|-|-
TGTGCCAGCAGCCGGGTGACAGGTGGGGATCACTATGGCTACACCTTC
CASSRVTGGDHYGYTF
>TRBJ1-4|TRBV6-5|-|-
TGTGCCAGCAGTTACTCGAATACTAATGAAAAACTGTTTTTT
CASSYSNTNEKLFF
>TRBJ2-1|TRBV5-1|TRBD2|-
TGCGCCAGCGGTAACGGACTAGCGGGGAGTTACTCCTACAATGAGCAGTTCTTC
CASGNGLAGSYSYNEQFF
>TRBJ1-2|TRBV28|-|-
TGTGCCAGCAGTTTATGGGAGGGGTTCGGCTACACCTTC
CASSLWEGFGYTF
>TRBJ1-1|TRBV20-1|TRBD1|once
TGCAGTGCTAGTCGGACAGGGAACACTGAAGCTTTCTTT
CSASRTGNTEAFF
>TRBJ1-2|TRBV11-2|-|-
TGTGCCAGCAGCTTATCCCCCCGGACAGACTATGGCTACACCTTC
CASSLSPRTDYGYTF
>TRBJ1-1|TRBV30|-|-
TGTGCCTGCCTCCCGTCAGGCCTTCAAGCTTTCTTT
CACLPSGLQAFF
>TRBJ2-2|TRBV9|-|-
TGTGCCAGCAGCGTAGGTTATGGGTCAGCCCGCAGCGACACCGGGGAGCTGTTTTTT
CASSVGYGSARSDTGELFF
>TRBJ2-7|TRBV6-5|-|-
TGTGCCAGCACCATTAACTACGAGCAGTACTTC
CASTINYEQYF
>TRBJ1-1|TRBV18|-|once
TGTGCCAGCTCACCAGGTGTGGAAGCTTTCTTT
CASSPGVEAFF
>TRBJ2-1|TRBV9|-|-
TGTGCCAGCAGCGTAGGGTGGGAGCAGTACAATGAGCAGTTCTTC
CASSVGWEQYNEQFF
>TRBJ2-7|TRBV28|TRBD1|-
TGTGCCAGCATCTCGACAGGGCCCGAGCAGTACTTC
CASISTGPEQYF
>TRBJ2-1|TRBV6-5|TRBD1|-
TGTGCCAGCAGTTACGACAGGGGGACCTACAATGAGCAGTTCTTC
CASSYDRGTYNEQFF
>TRBJ2-1|TRBV2|TRBD2|medium-sized
TGTGCCAGCAGTCCTGGGACTAGCGGGACTGAGCAGTTCTTC
CASSPGTSGTEQFF
>TRBJ1-1|TRBV6-5|-|once
TGTGCCAGCAGCCCCGGGGGCACTGAAGCTTTCTTT
CASSPGGTEAFF
>TRBJ2-7|TRBV10-3|TRBD1|-
TGTGCCATGGGAGAGGGCAGGGGGAAGGATTTGAGCCACGAGCAGTACTTC
CAMGEGRGKDLSHEQYF